The present T cell receptor (beta chain) was sequenced within a study of OX40 agonist ivuxolimab in advanced cancers. Study summary: Patients were given ivuxolimab, an antibody that agonizes OX40 (CD134). Findings and limits, study-wide: The study found among the lowest clonal expansion in partial responders at 0.1-3.0 mg/kg. CD8+ T cells (on average) carried more expanded clones than CD4+ T cells.

Sampled blood was obtained at baseline, cycle 4 day 1, and cycle 7 day 1. Sequencing was performed with immunoSEQ multiplex PCR; in TCRdb, only in-frame clones are kept and a portion is missing. The table has roughly 100,000 clones, 85% to 90% seen once. This clone was detected a few times. Its antigen is unidentified. Material: CD4+ or CD8+ T cells sorted from blood, obtained in a trial of the OX40 agonist ivuxolimab. The clonotype was recovered from an adult with an advanced solid tumor such as melanoma, head and neck, liver or kidney cancer.

The CDR3 bases are TGTGCCAGCGAGGGTGGGGGAGGGGGCTACAATGAGCAGTTCTTC. Protein: CASEGGGGGYNEQFF. The chain has TRBV6-1 and TRBJ2-1, with a tentative D call TRBD2 (7 bases). Germline values: CDR1 MNHNS, CDR2 SASEGT. V shed 8 bases and J shed 3 bases, with 17 bases lying between them. The CDR3 totals 15 residues.